The rows below give T cell receptor beta chains drawn from one sample of a study of blood T cell repertoires in COVID-19. Repertoires were generated with immunoSEQ multiplex PCR, while TCRdb's copy carries only in-frame clones and drops some. The sample includes 400,000 to 500,000 clones, 70% to 90% of them seen just once. Material: PBMCs or T cells enriched from blood (not recorded which). The receptors were sampled from a woman under 30 who had been exposed to COVID-19. Both conserved end residues are part of each CDR3. The D gene is left open where the match is weak. For some rows the clone size is stated as once, few or many, or as a class when expanded; others skip it.

D gene,clone size,J gene,V gene,CDR3 protein,CDR3 DNA
NA,NA,TRBJ1-1,TRBV15,CATRSHQAVAEAFF,TGTGCCACCAGATCGCATCAAGCGGTTGCTGAAGCTTTCTTT
NA,NA,TRBJ2-7,TRBV2,CASTPSGGATYEQYF,TGTGCCAGCACCCCATCGGGCGGGGCCACCTACGAGCAGTACTTC
NA,few,TRBJ1-2,TRBV29-1,CSVESGLGYGYTF,TGCAGCGTTGAGTCAGGGTTGGGCTATGGCTACACCTTC
NA,NA,TRBJ2-5,TRBV6-2/TRBV6-3,CASSYMGHKGETQYF,TGTGCCAGCAGTTATATGGGGCATAAGGGAGAGACCCAGTACTTC
TRBD2,NA,TRBJ2-7,TRBV5-1,CASRTSGSYEQYF,TGCGCCAGCCGTACTAGCGGGAGCTACGAGCAGTACTTC
TRBD1,NA,TRBJ2-7,TRBV11-2,CASSLPGQGAGEQYF,TGTGCCAGCAGCTTGCCGGGACAGGGGGCCGGCGAGCAGTACTTC
TRBD2,NA,TRBJ2-1,TRBV10-3,CAISDQTSGSFYEQFF,TGTGCCATCAGTGACCAGACTAGCGGGAGTTTCTATGAGCAGTTCTTC
NA,NA,TRBJ1-5,TRBV9,CASSVTGQSNQPQHF,TGTGCCAGCAGCGTAACAGGACAGTCCAATCAGCCCCAGCATTTT
TRBD1,NA,TRBJ1-5,TRBV19,CASTGTVSLNQPQHF,TGTGCCAGTACCGGGACAGTTAGCCTGAATCAGCCCCAGCATTTT
NA,NA,TRBJ1-4,TRBV5-1,CASSSMTATNEKLFF,TGCGCCAGCAGTTCAATGACAGCAACTAATGAAAAACTGTTTTTT
NA,NA,TRBJ1-2,TRBV7-8,CASSLAGSYGYTF,TGTGCCAGCAGCTTAGCGGGCTCCTATGGCTACACCTTC
NA,NA,TRBJ2-5,TRBV29-1,CSVTVETQYF,TGCAGCGTCACAGTAGAGACCCAGTACTTC
NA,NA,TRBJ1-1,TRBV6-5,CASGQRKGTEAFF,TGTGCCAGCGGTCAAAGGAAGGGGACTGAAGCTTTCTTT
NA,NA,TRBJ1-1,TRBV28,CASISPGVVKAFF,TGTGCCAGCATCTCACCCGGGGTGGTAAAAGCTTTCTTT
NA,NA,TRBJ1-1,TRBV4-2,CASSQEKANTEAFF,TGTGCCAGCAGCCAAGAAAAAGCGAACACTGAAGCTTTCTTT
TRBD1,NA,TRBJ2-7,TRBV7-2,CASSSGQGSYEQYF,TGTGCCAGCAGCTCAGGACAGGGTTCGTACGAGCAGTACTTC
NA,NA,TRBJ2-4,TRBV18,CASSPRQLAKNIQYF,TGTGCCAGCTCCCCGAGACAGTTAGCCAAAAACATTCAGTACTTC